A single sample gave rise to the 18 T cell receptor beta chains below, sequenced in a study of OX40 agonist ivuxolimab in advanced cancers. TCRdb's table, derived via immunoSEQ multiplex PCR, lists solely in-frame clones and lacks some. The sample includes 65,000 to 95,000 clones, 88% of them seen just once. The input for sequencing was CD4+ or CD8+ T cells sorted from blood, taken in a trial of the OX40 agonist ivuxolimab. These receptors were collected from an adult with an advanced solid tumor such as melanoma, head and neck, liver or kidney cancer.

The rearrangement links TRBV7-2 to TRBJ2-2; D call uncertain. This CDR3 contains 16 residues. V dropped 1 base and J dropped 1 base, with 10 bases sitting between them. Germline V CDR1 and CDR2: SGHTA, FQGNSA. The DNA of the CDR3 is TGTGCCAGCAGCTTAGGGAGACTGGAGAACACCGGGGAGCTGTTTTTT. Translating it yields CASSLGRLENTGELFF.

The chain employs TRBV10-3 and TRBJ2-7; D is ambiguous. The CDR3 length is 14 residues. V lost 0 bases to trimming and J lost 3 bases, with 9 bases between them. The germline V gene has CDR1 ENHRY and CDR2 SYGVKD. The chain's CDR3 is CAISESIRSYEQYF. CDR3 nucleotides: TGTGCCATCAGTGAGTCTATTAGGAGCTACGAGCAGTACTTC.

V and J are TRBV23-1 and TRBJ2-7; D ambiguous. TRBV23-1 is known as an ORF, though its function is uncertain. Trimming pared 4 bases from V and 2 bases from J, leaving 12 bases between. The CDR3 is 14 amino acids. The CDR3 DNA sequence: TGCGCCAGCAGTCCGGTCAGCATGACCTACGAGCAGTACTTC. Translating gives CASSPVSMTYEQYF.

V usage is TRBV5-1 and J usage is TRBJ2-3; tentatively, D is TRBD2 (6 bases). CDR3 length: 16 residues. Germline loops: CDR1 SGHRS, CDR2 YFSETQ. Trimming stripped 3 bases from V and 0 bases from J, with 14 bases between. The CDR3 bases are TGCGCCAGCAGCTCCTATAGCGGAAGAAGCACAGATACGCAGTATTTT. Its translation is CASSSYSGRSTDTQYF.

The chain recombines TRBV18 with TRBJ2-6; the D gene could be TRBD1 or TRBD2 (5 bases each). This CDR3 is 16 amino acids long. The V and J ends lost 1 base and 5 bases respectively, with 12 bases between them. Looked up from germline, CDR1 is KGHSH and CDR2 is LQKENI. The CDR3 is CASSPRDLRWANVLTF. The CDR3 nucleotides read TGTGCCAGCTCACCACGGGACCTGAGGTGGGCCAACGTCCTGACTTTC. Full variable domain (rest looked up from reference TRBV18 and TRBJ2-6): NAGVMQNPRHLVRRRGQEARLRCSPMKGHSHVYWYRQLPEEGLKFMVYLQKENIIDESGMPKERFSAEFPKEGPSILRIQQVVRGDSAAYFCASSPRDLRWANVLTFGAGSRLTVL.

The V gene is TRBV7-9, the J gene TRBJ2-5; 7 bases match TRBD1. Germline V gene lookup returns CDR1 SEHNR and CDR2 FQNEAQ (reference sequence). This CDR3 has 14 amino acids. Trimming took 3 bases from V and 5 from J; bases not matched to a gene: 6. CDR3 region: CASSLGQLLETQYF. CDR3 nucleotide sequence: TGTGCCAGCAGCTTGGGACAGCTCCTGGAGACCCAGTACTTC.

In nucleotides, the CDR3 is TGTGCCAGAAGCTTGGTTTCCGATTCTAGCGGGAGGGCCTCCTACAATGAGCAGTTCTTC. Amino acid sequence: CARSLVSDSSGRASYNEQFF. J is TRBJ2-1 and V is TRBV5-3; 12 nucleotides align to TRBD2. TRBV5-3 carries the ORF label, with uncertain function. The CDR3 consists of 20 residues. J gave up 0 bases and V 0 bases, and 10 bases lay outside the gene matches.

This clone was picked up one time. The chain employs TRBV20-1 and TRBJ2-7; maybe TRBD2 (6 bases). CDR1 is DFQATT and CDR2 is SNEGSKA in the germline V gene (reference sequence). Between the trimmed V and J ends, which lost 3 bases and 3 bases, there was a span of 6 bases. The CDR3 has 11 residues. Here the CDR3 reads CSASGGYEQYF. The CDR3 bases are TGCAGTGCTAGCGGGGGCTACGAGCAGTACTTC.

This clone has just one count. The chain carries TRBV30 and TRBJ2-6; unclear D gene. The CDR3 has 16 residues. V was cut by 0 bases and J by 1 base, with 10 bases left in between. CDR1 and CDR2 from the germline V gene are GTSNPN and SVGIG (reference sequence). The CDR3 is CAWSVPRPSGANVLTF. The DNA of the CDR3 is TGTGCCTGGAGTGTACCTCGTCCTTCTGGGGCCAACGTCCTGACTTTC.

The chain carries TRBV18 and TRBJ2-3; D is uncertain. The CDR3 sequence is 13 residues long. Trimming stripped 0 bases from V and 2 bases from J, with 3 bases between. Germline CDR1 and CDR2: KGHSH and LQKENI. CDR3 DNA: TGTGCCAGCTCACCACCGACCACAGATACGCAGTATTTT. Its protein is CASSPPTTDTQYF.

The chain is built from TRBV29-1 and TRBJ1-1; 8 bases fit TRBD1. The V segment lost 7 bases and the J segment 0 bases; nucleotides outside the gene matches: 4. CDR3 length equals 13 residues. CDR1 is SQVTM and CDR2 is ANQGSEA in the germline V gene. The DNA of the CDR3 is TGCAGCGGGGGGACAGGTCTGAACACTGAAGCTTTCTTT. It is translated as CSGGTGLNTEAFF.

The chain has TRBV28 and TRBJ1-1; 7 bases line up with TRBD1. Germline V gene lookup returns CDR1 MDHEN and CDR2 SYDVKM. CDR3 length equals 14 residues. V lost 3 bases to trimming and J lost 4 bases; unmatched junction nucleotides: 5. CDR3 region: CASSLTGKSTEAFF. The DNA of the CDR3 is TGTGCCAGCAGTTTGACAGGGAAAAGCACTGAAGCTTTCTTT.

The V call is TRBV7-2, the J call TRBJ1-2; TRBD1 aligns across 8 bases. The V segment lost 1 base and the J segment 4 bases; nucleotides outside the gene matches: 5. Germline V gives CDR1 SGHTA, CDR2 FQGNSA. The CDR3 is made up of 15 amino acids. CDR3 bases: TGTGCCAGCAGCTTAGGTCAGGGGGCGGGCTATGGCTACACCTTC. Amino acid sequence: CASSLGQGAGYGYTF. Drawing the rest from reference TRBV7-2 and TRBJ1-2, the complete variable domain is GAGVSQSPSNKVTEKGKDVELRCDPISGHTALYWYRQSLGQGLEFLIYFQGNSAPDKSGLPSDRFSAERTGGSVSTLTIQRTQQEDSAVYLCASSLGQGAGYGYTFGSGTRLTVV.

This clone was picked up a small number of times. This chain joins TRBV2 and TRBJ1-2, with a tentative D call TRBD1 (5 bases). CDR1 is SNHLY and CDR2 is FYNNEI in the germline V gene. CDR3 length: 12 residues. The V end lost 4 bases, the J end lost 8 bases, and 11 bases lay between the germline ends. This CDR3 reads CASSGWGGGYTF. CDR3 sequence (DNA): TGTGCCAGCAGTGGATGGGGCGGCGGCTACACCTTC.

The rearrangement joins TRBV7-2 to TRBJ2-1, with 10 positions matching TRBD2. The CDR3 spans 15 residues. Germline lookup yields CDR1 SGHTA and CDR2 FQGNSA. The V gene end was trimmed by 1 base and the J gene end by 9 bases; junction bases not matched to a gene: 6. This CDR3 is CASSLESSGGGEQFF. The DNA for the CDR3 is TGTGCCAGCAGCTTAGAGTCTAGCGGGGGAGGTGAGCAGTTCTTC. The variable domain in full, with the rest retrieved from reference TRBV7-2 and TRBJ2-1, is GAGVSQSPSNKVTEKGKDVELRCDPISGHTALYWYRQSLGQGLEFLIYFQGNSAPDKSGLPSDRFSAERTGGSVSTLTIQRTQQEDSAVYLCASSLESSGGGEQFFGPGTRLTVL.

This rearrangement joins TRBV6-5 to TRBJ2-7; 7 nucleotides agree with TRBD1. The CDR3 consists of 16 residues. CDR1 is MNHEY and CDR2 is SVGAGI in the germline V gene. The V and J ends lost 6 bases and 0 bases, in that order; junction bases with no gene match: 11. CDR3 in amino acids: CASRYDRVFSSYEQYF. CDR3 in DNA: TGTGCCAGCAGGTACGACAGGGTTTTTAGCTCCTACGAGCAGTACTTC.

This sequence joins TRBV5-1 and TRBJ2-2, with TRBD1 identical over 7 bases. Germline V gene sequence: CDR1 SGHRS, CDR2 YFSETQ. The CDR3 spans 13 residues. The V and J ends lost 5 bases and 4 bases, in that order; junction bases with no gene match: 2. In DNA, the CDR3 is TGCGCCAGCAGGGGGACAGCCACCGGGGAGCTGTTTTTT. Its protein product is CASRGTATGELFF.

The rearrangement links TRBV5-1 to TRBJ2-5, with D unclear. There are 11 residues in the CDR3. The V end lost 4 bases, the J end lost 2 bases, and 3 bases lay between the germline ends. Germline V CDR1 and CDR2: SGHRS, YFSETQ. The chain's CDR3 is CASSSQETQYF. CDR3 bases: TGCGCCAGCAGCAGTCAAGAGACCCAGTACTTC.